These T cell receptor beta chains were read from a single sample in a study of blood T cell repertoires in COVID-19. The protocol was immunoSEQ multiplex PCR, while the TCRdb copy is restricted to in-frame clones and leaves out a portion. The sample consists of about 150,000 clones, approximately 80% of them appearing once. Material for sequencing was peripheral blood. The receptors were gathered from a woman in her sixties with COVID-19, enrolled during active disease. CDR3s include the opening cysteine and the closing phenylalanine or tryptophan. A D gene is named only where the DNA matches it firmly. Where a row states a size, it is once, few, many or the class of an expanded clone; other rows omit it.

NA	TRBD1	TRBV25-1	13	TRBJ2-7	TGTGCCAGCAGTGCCCGGACAGGGGTCGAGCAGTACTTC	CASSARTGVEQYF
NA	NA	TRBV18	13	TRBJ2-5	TGTGCCACGACGGGACTCCGCCAAGAGACCCAGTACTTC	CATTGLRQETQYF
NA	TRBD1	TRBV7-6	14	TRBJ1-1	TGTGCCAGCAGCCTCGGACAGGGGGCGGGTGAAGCTTTCTTT	CASSLGQGAGEAFF
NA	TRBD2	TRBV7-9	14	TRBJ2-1	TGTGCCAGCGCAGCGGCTAGCGGATACAATGAGCAGTTCTTC	CASAAASGYNEQFF
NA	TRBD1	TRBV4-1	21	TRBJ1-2	TGCGCCAGCAGCCAAGATTGGGCTGGGTCGGGACAGGCAACTTTTGGCTATGGCTACACCTTC	CASSQDWAGSGQATFGYGYTF
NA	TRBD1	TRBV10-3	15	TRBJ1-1	TGTGCCATCAGTGGAACAGGGGCAAGCTTAACTGAAGCTTTCTTT	CAISGTGASLTEAFF
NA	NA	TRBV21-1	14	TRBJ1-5	TGTGCCAGCAGCAAAGGACAGGACAATCAGCCCCAGCATTTT	CASSKGQDNQPQHF
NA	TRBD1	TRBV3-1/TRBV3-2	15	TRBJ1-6	TGTGCCAGCAGCCCCCGGGACAGAAGAGATTCACCCCTCCACTTT	CASSPRDRRDSPLHF
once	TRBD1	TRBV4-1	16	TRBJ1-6	TGCGCCAGCAGCCAAGATCGGGGACAGGGATGGTCACCCCTCCACTTT	CASSQDRGQGWSPLHF
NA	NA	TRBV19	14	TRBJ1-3	TGTGCCAGTAGTACTGGCGGACATGGAAACACCATATATTTT	CASSTGGHGNTIYF
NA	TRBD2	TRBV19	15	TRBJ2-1	TGTGCCAGTAGTAAGACTAGCGGGAGCGGGGGTGAGCAGTTCTTC	CASSKTSGSGGEQFF
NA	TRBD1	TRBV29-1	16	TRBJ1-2	TGCAGCGCCGACCGGGACAGGGGGGGTCGGGCCTATGGCTACACCTTC	CSADRDRGGRAYGYTF
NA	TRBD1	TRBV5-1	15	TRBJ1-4	TGCGCCAGCAGCGTAACAGGGGGCGCGGGTGAAAAACTGTTTTTT	CASSVTGGAGEKLFF
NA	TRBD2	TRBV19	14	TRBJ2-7	TGTGCCAGTAGTATAGTAAGCGGGATGGGCGAGCAGTACTTC	CASSIVSGMGEQYF
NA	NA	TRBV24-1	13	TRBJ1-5	TGTGCCACCAGTCTAATGTCTAATCAGCCCCAGCATTTT	CATSLMSNQPQHF
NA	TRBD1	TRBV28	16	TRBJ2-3	TGTGCCAGCAGTTCTCCGGGACAGGGGGTTGCAGATACGCAGTATTTT	CASSSPGQGVADTQYF